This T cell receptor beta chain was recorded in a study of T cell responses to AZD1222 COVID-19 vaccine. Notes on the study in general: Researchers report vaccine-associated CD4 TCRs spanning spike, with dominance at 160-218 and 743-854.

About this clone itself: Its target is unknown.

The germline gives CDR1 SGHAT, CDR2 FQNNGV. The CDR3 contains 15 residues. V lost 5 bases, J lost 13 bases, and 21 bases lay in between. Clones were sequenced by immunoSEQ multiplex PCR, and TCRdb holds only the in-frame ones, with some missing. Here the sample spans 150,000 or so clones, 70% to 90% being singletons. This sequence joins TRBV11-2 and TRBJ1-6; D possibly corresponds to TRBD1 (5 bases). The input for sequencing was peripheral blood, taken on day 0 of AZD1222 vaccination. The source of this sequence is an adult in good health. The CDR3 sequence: CASSAQPGYGVPLHF. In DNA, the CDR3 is TGTGCCAGCAGCGCACAACCAGGGTATGGGGTGCCCCTCCACTTT.